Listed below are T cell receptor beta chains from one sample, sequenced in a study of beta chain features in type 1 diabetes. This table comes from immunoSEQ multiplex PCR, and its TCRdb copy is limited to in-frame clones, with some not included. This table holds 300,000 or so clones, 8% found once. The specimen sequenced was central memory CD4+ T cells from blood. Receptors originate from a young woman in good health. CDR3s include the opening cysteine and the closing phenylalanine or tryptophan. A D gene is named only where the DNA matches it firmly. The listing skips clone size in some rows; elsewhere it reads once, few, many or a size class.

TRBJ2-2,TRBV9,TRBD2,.,CASSASGSNYGELFF,TGTGCCAGCAGCGCGAGCGGGAGTAACTACGGGGAGCTGTTTTTT
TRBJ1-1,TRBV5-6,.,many,CASSLYGKNTEAFF,TGTGCCAGCAGCTTGTACGGAAAAAACACTGAAGCTTTCTTT
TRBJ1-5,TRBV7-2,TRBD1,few,CASSTSGGQPQHF,TGTGCCAGCAGCACCTCAGGGGGCCAGCCCCAGCATTTT
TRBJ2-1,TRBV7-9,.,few,CASSEGRYGEQFF,TGTGCCAGCAGCGAAGGAAGGTACGGTGAGCAGTTCTTC
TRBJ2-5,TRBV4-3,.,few,CASSQDAGGGGETQYF,TGCGCCAGCAGCCAAGATGCAGGGGGCGGGGGGGAGACCCAGTACTTC
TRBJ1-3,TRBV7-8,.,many,CASSLQFTGNTIYF,TGTGCCAGCAGCCTACAGTTTACTGGAAACACCATATATTTT
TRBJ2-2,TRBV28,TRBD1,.,CASRSGGSGELFF,TGTGCCAGCAGGTCAGGGGGCTCCGGGGAGCTGTTTTTT
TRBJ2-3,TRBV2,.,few,CASRGDLSTDTQYF,TGTGCCAGCAGGGGGGACCTTAGCACAGATACGCAGTATTTT
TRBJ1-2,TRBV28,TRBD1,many,CASSLFGAGGLRYGYTF,TGTGCCAGCAGTTTATTCGGGGCAGGGGGCCTTCGCTATGGCTACACCTTC
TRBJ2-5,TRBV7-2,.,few,CASSRAQVTQYF,TGTGCCAGCAGCCGGGCGCAGGTGACCCAGTACTTC
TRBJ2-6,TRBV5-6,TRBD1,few,CASSLGTGVGANVLTF,TGTGCCAGCAGCTTGGGAACAGGGGTCGGGGCCAACGTCCTGACTTTC
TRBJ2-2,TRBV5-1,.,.,CASSLPSSATGELFF,TGCGCCAGCAGCTTGCCGTCTAGTGCCACCGGGGAGCTGTTTTTT
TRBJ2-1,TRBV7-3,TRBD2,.,CASSPQAGGSDNEQFF,TGTGCCAGCAGCCCCCAAGCGGGAGGGTCCGACAATGAGCAGTTCTTC
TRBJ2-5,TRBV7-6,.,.,CASSPKAGYQETQYF,TGTGCCAGCAGCCCAAAGGCTGGGTACCAAGAGACCCAGTACTTC
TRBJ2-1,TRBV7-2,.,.,CASSLALFANEQFF,TGTGCCAGCAGCTTAGCTTTATTTGCCAATGAGCAGTTCTTC
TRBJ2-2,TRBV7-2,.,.,CASSSTNTGELFF,TGTGCCAGCAGCTCAACCAACACCGGGGAGCTGTTTTTT
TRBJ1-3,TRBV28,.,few,CASSLATKGHSSGNTIYF,TGTGCCAGCAGTTTAGCGACTAAGGGACACAGCTCTGGAAACACCATATATTTT
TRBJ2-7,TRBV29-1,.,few,CSVEDSTGSYEQYF,TGCAGCGTTGAAGACTCGACGGGCTCCTACGAGCAGTACTTC
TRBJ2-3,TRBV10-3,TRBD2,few,CASRPGTSGADTQYF,TGTGCCAGCAGACCCGGGACTAGCGGGGCCGATACGCAGTATTTT
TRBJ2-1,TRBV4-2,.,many,CASSQGVPLDEQFF,TGTGCCAGCAGCCAAGGGGTCCCGCTGGATGAGCAGTTCTTC